The TCR beta chain described here comes from a study of blood T cell repertoires in COVID-19. Methods used by the authors: Reference gene primer amplification yielded estimated nucleated cell counts. TCRdb's table, derived via immunoSEQ multiplex PCR, lists solely in-frame clones and lacks some. V, J and clone size are those of that table, while D and trimming were read from the DNA. The data contain 150,000 to 200,000 clones, 75% to 80% of them singletons. Trimming pared 6 bases from V and 0 bases from J, leaving 10 bases between. In germline, CDR1 is LNHDA, CDR2 SQIVND (reference sequence). The CDR3 consists of 14 residues.

This receptor was identified in an older woman with acute or convalescent COVID-19. Sample: peripheral blood. The V gene is TRBV19, the J gene TRBJ2-3, with D possibly being TRBD2 (6 bases). CDR3: CASRPGLSTDTQYF. The CDR3 region has the DNA TGTGCCAGTAGACCGGGACTCAGCACAGATACGCAGTATTTT.